This T cell receptor beta chain was found in a study of cytomegalovirus exposure and HLA in healthy donors. This CDR3 contains 17 residues. V dropped 3 bases and J dropped 4 bases, with 23 bases sitting between them. Primers: 60 Vbeta forward and 13 Jbeta reverse. Produced via immunoSEQ multiplex PCR; TCRdb's table is partial and in-frame only. Here the sample spans fewer than 250,000 clones, approximately 80% being singletons. The sample was PBMCs. This rearrangement joins TRBV5-3 to TRBJ2-7; the D gene is possibly TRBD1 (6 bases). TRBV5-3 is filed as an ORF, its function uncertain. This TCR derives from a girl aged 10 to 17 in good health and CMV-seronegative. The CDR3 coding sequence is TGTGCCAGAAGCTCTTTCCCCCTATTGACAGGCGGGTACGAGCAGTACTTC. It yields the protein CARSSFPLLTGGYEQYF.